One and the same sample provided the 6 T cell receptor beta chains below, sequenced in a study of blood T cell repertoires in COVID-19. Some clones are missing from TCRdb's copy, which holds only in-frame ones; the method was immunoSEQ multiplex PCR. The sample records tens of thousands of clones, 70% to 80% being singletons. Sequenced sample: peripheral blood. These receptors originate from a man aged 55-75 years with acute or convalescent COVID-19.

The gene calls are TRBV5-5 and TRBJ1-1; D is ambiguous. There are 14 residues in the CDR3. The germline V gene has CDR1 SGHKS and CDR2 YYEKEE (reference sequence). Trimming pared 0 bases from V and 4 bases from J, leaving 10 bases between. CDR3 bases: TGTGCCAGCAGCTTGGTAGACATGATCACTGAAGCTTTCTTT. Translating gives CASSLVDMITEAFF.

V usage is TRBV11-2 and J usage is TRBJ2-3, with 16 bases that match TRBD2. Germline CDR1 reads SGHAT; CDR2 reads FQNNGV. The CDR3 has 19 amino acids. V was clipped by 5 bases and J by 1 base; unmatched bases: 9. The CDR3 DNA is TGTGCCAGCAGCCCTACGGGACTAGCGGGAGGGTGGGGCACAGATACGCAGTATTTT. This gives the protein CASSPTGLAGGWGTDTQYF.

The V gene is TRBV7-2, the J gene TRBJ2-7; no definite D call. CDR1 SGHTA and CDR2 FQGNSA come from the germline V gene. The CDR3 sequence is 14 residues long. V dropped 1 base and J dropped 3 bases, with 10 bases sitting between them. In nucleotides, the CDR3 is TGTGCCAGCAGCTTAGACGGCGGAAACTACGAGCAGTACTTC. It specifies CASSLDGGNYEQYF.

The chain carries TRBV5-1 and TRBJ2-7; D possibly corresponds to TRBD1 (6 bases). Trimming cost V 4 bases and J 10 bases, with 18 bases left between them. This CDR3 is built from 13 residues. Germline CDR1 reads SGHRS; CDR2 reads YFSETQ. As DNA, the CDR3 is TGCGCCAGCAGCCTACCTAGTACAGGGTTCCAGTACTTC. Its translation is CASSLPSTGFQYF. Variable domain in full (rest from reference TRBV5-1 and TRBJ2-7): KAGVTQTPRYLIKTRGQQVTLSCSPISGHRSVSWYQQTPGQGLQFLFEYFSETQRNKGNFPGRFSGRQFSNSRSEMNVSTLELGDSALYLCASSLPSTGFQYFGPGTRLTVT.

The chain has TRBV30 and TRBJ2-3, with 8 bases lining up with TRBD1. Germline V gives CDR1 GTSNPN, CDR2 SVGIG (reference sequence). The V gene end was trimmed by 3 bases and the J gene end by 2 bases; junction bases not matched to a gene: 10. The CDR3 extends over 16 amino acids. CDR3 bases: TGTGCCTGGAGAGACGGACAGGGCGAGATCACAGATACGCAGTATTTT. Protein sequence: CAWRDGQGEITDTQYF.

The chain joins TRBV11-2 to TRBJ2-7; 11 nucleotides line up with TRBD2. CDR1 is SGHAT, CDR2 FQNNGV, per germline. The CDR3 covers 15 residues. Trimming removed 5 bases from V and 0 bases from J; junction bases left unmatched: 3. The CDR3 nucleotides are TGTGCCAGCAGCCCTAGCGGGAGGAACTCCTACGAGCAGTACTTC. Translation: CASSPSGRNSYEQYF.